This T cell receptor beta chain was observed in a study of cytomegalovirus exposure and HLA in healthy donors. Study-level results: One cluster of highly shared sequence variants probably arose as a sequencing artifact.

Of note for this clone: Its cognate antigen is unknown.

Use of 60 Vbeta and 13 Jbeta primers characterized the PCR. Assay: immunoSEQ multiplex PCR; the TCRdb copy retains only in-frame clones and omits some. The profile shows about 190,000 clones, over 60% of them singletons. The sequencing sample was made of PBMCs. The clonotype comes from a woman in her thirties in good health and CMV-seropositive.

The DNA for the CDR3 is TGTGCCAGCTCACCATCGGGGAATTCACCCCTCCACTTT. Amino acids: CASSPSGNSPLHF. The rearrangement links TRBV18 to TRBJ1-6; D remains ambiguous. The germline V gene encodes CDR1 KGHSH and CDR2 LQKENI. The CDR3 spans 13 residues. The ends were cut back, 2 bases at V and 7 bases at J, with 6 bases in the middle.